The clone carrying this T cell receptor beta chain appeared once. The sample belongs to a study of shared clonotypes between healthy human individuals. Some clones are missing from TCRdb's copy, which holds only in-frame ones; the method was immunoSEQ multiplex PCR. The table shows approximately 500,000 clones, with roughly 78% occurring only once. This CDR3 has 11 residues. Trimming left V 8 bases short and J 6 bases short, with 10 bases between. CDR1 is DFQATT and CDR2 is SNEGSKA in the germline V gene (reference sequence). The clonotype originates from a woman aged 40 to 50 in good health. Some clones in this sample may be carry-over from other donors' samples. The sequencing input was PBMCs. The chain is built from TRBV20-1 and TRBJ2-2; D unresolved. The CDR3 loop reads CSPKGPGELFF. In DNA, the CDR3 is TGCAGTCCAAAGGGTCCCGGGGAGCTGTTTTTT.